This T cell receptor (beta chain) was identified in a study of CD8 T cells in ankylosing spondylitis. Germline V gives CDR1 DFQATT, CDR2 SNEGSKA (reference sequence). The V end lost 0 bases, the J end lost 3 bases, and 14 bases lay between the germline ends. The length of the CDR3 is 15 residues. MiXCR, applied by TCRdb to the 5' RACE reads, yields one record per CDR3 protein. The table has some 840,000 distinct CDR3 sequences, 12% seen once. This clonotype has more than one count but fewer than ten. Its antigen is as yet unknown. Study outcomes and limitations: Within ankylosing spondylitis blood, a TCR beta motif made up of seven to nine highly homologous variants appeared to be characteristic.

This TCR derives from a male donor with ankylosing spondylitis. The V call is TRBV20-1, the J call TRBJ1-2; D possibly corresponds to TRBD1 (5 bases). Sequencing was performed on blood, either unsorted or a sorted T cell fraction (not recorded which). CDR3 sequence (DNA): TGCAGTGCTAGAGATAGTAAGCAAGGGGACTATGGCTACACCTTC. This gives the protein CSARDSKQGDYGYTF.